This is a list of T cell receptor beta chains from one sample in a study of CD8 T cells in Susac syndrome. Using its own MiXCR run on the immunoSEQ multiplex PCR reads, TCRdb lists one record per CDR3 protein. Among about 160,000 distinct CDR3 sequences listed, approximately 93% were seen once. Material: CD4+ T cells from PBMCs. The receptors come from a human donor with multiple sclerosis. CDR3s include the opening cysteine and the closing phenylalanine or tryptophan. Each record gives: J gene, V gene, D gene, CDR3 protein, CDR3 DNA. A D gene is named only where the DNA matches it firmly.

j_gene: TRBJ2-1; v_gene: TRBV18; d_gene: TRBD2; CDR3aa: CASSPRMASGRAGGNEQFF; CDR3nt: TGTGCCAGCTCACCAAGAATGGCTAGCGGGAGGGCCGGAGGAAATGAGCAGTTCTTC
j_gene: TRBJ1-2; v_gene: TRBV24-1; d_gene: NA; CDR3aa: CATSDFSEGTSSDYGYTF; CDR3nt: TGTGCCACCAGTGATTTCAGCGAAGGGACCTCGAGCGACTATGGCTACACCTTC
j_gene: TRBJ2-3; v_gene: TRBV12-3/TRBV12-4; d_gene: TRBD1; CDR3aa: CASNTHRGSQYF; CDR3nt: TGTGCCAGCAATACACACAGGGGATCGCAGTATTTT
j_gene: TRBJ2-7; v_gene: TRBV30; d_gene: NA; CDR3aa: CAWSLKATYEQYF; CDR3nt: TGTGCCTGGAGTCTAAAGGCGACCTACGAGCAGTACTTC
j_gene: TRBJ1-1; v_gene: TRBV6-5; d_gene: NA; CDR3aa: CASSGNRRWTEAFF; CDR3nt: TGTGCCAGCAGTGGGAACCGGAGGTGGACTGAAGCTTTCTTT
j_gene: TRBJ2-2; v_gene: TRBV3-1; d_gene: TRBD2; CDR3aa: CASSQLAGGPPGELFF; CDR3nt: TGTGCCAGCAGCCAACTAGCGGGAGGCCCCCCCGGGGAGCTGTTTTTT
j_gene: TRBJ2-7; v_gene: TRBV7-9; d_gene: NA; CDR3aa: CASTGGGEQYF; CDR3nt: TGTGCCAGCACCGGCGGAGGGGAGCAGTACTTC
j_gene: TRBJ1-2; v_gene: TRBV20-1; d_gene: NA; CDR3aa: CSVHRAPYGYTF; CDR3nt: TGCAGTGTTCACAGGGCCCCCTATGGCTACACCTTC
j_gene: TRBJ2-1; v_gene: TRBV5-1; d_gene: NA; CDR3aa: CASSLGSVVNEQFF; CDR3nt: TGCGCCAGCAGCTTGGGGTCAGTCGTCAATGAGCAGTTCTTC
j_gene: TRBJ2-1; v_gene: TRBV20-1; d_gene: NA; CDR3aa: CSSKRTENNEQFF; CDR3nt: TGCAGTTCGAAACGGACCGAGAACAATGAGCAGTTCTTC
j_gene: TRBJ1-2; v_gene: TRBV20-1; d_gene: TRBD1; CDR3aa: CSASSGTGARGYTF; CDR3nt: TGCAGTGCTAGTTCCGGGACAGGGGCACGGGGCTACACCTTC
j_gene: TRBJ1-4; v_gene: TRBV4-3; d_gene: NA; CDR3aa: CASSQLSGTNEKLFF; CDR3nt: TGCGCCAGCAGCCAGCTCTCGGGGACTAATGAAAAACTGTTTTTT
j_gene: TRBJ2-2; v_gene: TRBV18; d_gene: NA; CDR3aa: CASSPMGVETGELFF; CDR3nt: TGTGCCAGCTCACCGATGGGGGTCGAGACCGGGGAGCTGTTTTTT
j_gene: TRBJ2-5; v_gene: TRBV2; d_gene: NA; CDR3aa: CASTTERAAEGTQYF; CDR3nt: TGTGCCAGCACCACAGAAAGGGCCGCCGAAGGGACCCAGTACTTC
j_gene: TRBJ1-4; v_gene: TRBV20-1; d_gene: NA; CDR3aa: CSARQDEKLFF; CDR3nt: TGCAGTGCTCGACAGGATGAAAAACTGTTTTTT
j_gene: TRBJ1-2; v_gene: TRBV5-1; d_gene: TRBD1; CDR3aa: CASSLEQGAFYGYTF; CDR3nt: TGCGCCAGCAGCTTGGAACAGGGGGCCTTCTATGGCTACACCTTC
j_gene: TRBJ1-4; v_gene: TRBV30; d_gene: NA; CDR3aa: CAWSIRQLSEKLFF; CDR3nt: TGTGCCTGGAGTATCAGACAGCTAAGTGAAAAACTGTTTTTT
j_gene: TRBJ2-5; v_gene: TRBV20-1; d_gene: TRBD2; CDR3aa: CSAGTSGSETQYF; CDR3nt: TGCAGTGCTGGGACTAGCGGGTCAGAGACCCAGTACTTC
j_gene: TRBJ2-1; v_gene: TRBV6-2/TRBV6-3; d_gene: TRBD2; CDR3aa: CASSPIAGGRLSSYNEQFF; CDR3nt: TGTGCCAGCAGCCCTATAGCGGGAGGCCGCCTGAGCTCCTACAATGAGCAGTTCTTC
j_gene: TRBJ2-1; v_gene: TRBV27; d_gene: TRBD1; CDR3aa: CASSPRTGEQFF; CDR3nt: TGTGCCAGCAGTCCCCGGACAGGGGAGCAGTTCTTC
j_gene: TRBJ2-5; v_gene: TRBV7-2; d_gene: NA; CDR3aa: CASSSNGVSETQYF; CDR3nt: TGTGCCAGCAGCTCTAACGGGGTTTCAGAGACCCAGTACTTC
j_gene: TRBJ2-7; v_gene: TRBV24-1; d_gene: NA; CDR3aa: CATSDLGAGKEGEQYF; CDR3nt: TGTGCCACCAGTGATTTAGGTGCGGGAAAGGAGGGCGAGCAGTACTTC
j_gene: TRBJ2-7; v_gene: TRBV29-1; d_gene: TRBD1; CDR3aa: CSVEDGRTGGYEQYF; CDR3nt: TGCAGCGTTGAAGATGGCCGGACAGGGGGCTACGAGCAGTACTTC
j_gene: TRBJ2-5; v_gene: TRBV27; d_gene: NA; CDR3aa: CASSFLSQETQYF; CDR3nt: TGTGCCAGCAGTTTTTTGAGTCAAGAGACCCAGTACTTC
j_gene: TRBJ1-1; v_gene: TRBV29-1; d_gene: TRBD1; CDR3aa: CSGYRGSGTEAFF; CDR3nt: TGCAGCGGCTACAGGGGATCGGGCACTGAAGCTTTCTTT